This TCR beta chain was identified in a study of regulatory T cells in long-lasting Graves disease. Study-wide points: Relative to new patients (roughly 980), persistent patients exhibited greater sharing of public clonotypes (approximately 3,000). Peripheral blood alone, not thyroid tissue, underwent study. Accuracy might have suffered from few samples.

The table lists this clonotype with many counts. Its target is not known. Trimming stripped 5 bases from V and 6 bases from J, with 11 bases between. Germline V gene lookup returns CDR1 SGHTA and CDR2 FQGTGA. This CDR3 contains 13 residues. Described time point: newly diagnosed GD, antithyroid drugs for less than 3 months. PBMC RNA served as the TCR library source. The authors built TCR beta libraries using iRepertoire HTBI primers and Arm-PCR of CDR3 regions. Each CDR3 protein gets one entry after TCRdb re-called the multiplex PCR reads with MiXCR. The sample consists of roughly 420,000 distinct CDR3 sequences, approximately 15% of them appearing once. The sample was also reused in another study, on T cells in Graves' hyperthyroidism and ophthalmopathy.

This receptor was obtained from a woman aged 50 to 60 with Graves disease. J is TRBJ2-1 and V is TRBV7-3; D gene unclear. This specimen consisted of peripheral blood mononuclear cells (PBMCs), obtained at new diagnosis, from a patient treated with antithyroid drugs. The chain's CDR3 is CASSPPGLNEQFF. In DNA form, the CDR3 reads TGTGCCAGCAGCCCCCCCGGTCTCAATGAGCAGTTCTTC.